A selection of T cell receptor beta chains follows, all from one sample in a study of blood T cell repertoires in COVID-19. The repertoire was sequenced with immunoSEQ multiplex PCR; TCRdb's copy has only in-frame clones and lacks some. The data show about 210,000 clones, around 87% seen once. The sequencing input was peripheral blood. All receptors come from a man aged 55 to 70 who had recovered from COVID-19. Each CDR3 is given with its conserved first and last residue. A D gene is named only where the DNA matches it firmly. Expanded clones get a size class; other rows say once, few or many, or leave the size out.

CAWSAGWETNEKLFF TGTGCCTGGAGTGCCGGCTGGGAGACTAATGAAAAACTGTTTTTT TRBJ1-4 - - TRBV30
CASSLNWQGQETQYF TGTGCCAGCAGCTTAAATTGGCAGGGCCAAGAGACCCAGTACTTC TRBJ2-5 - - TRBV7-7
CASRSGDNYGYTF TGTGCCAGCCGTTCGGGGGATAACTATGGCTACACCTTC TRBJ1-2 - once TRBV28
CASGLAGTSGAGGNEQFF TGTGCTAGTGGTTTAGCCGGGACTAGCGGGGCCGGGGGGAATGAGCAGTTCTTC TRBJ2-1 TRBD2 - TRBV12-5
CASSLVRSYNEQFF TGTGCCAGCAGTTTAGTCAGATCCTACAATGAGCAGTTCTTC TRBJ2-1 - - TRBV28
CAISLTGGGTEAFF TGTGCCATCTCCCTGACAGGGGGAGGCACTGAAGCTTTCTTT TRBJ1-1 TRBD1 once TRBV10-3
CASSIFGGLATNEKLFF TGTGCCAGTAGTATTTTCGGAGGGCTCGCAACTAATGAAAAACTGTTTTTT TRBJ1-4 - - TRBV19
CASSFLARGRTGANVLTF TGTGCCAGCAGCTTTCTGGCCAGGGGGCGAACTGGGGCCAACGTCCTGACTTTC TRBJ2-6 TRBD1 - TRBV7-6
CASSLGQNYGYTF TGTGCCAGCAGCCTCGGACAGAACTATGGCTACACCTTC TRBJ1-2 - - TRBV6-5
CASSKARVVSGANVLTF TGTGCCAGCAGCAAAGCGCGGGTAGTATCTGGGGCCAACGTCCTGACTTTC TRBJ2-6 - once TRBV21-1
CASSRLQGTYQETQYF TGTGCCAGCTCACGGTTACAGGGGACCTACCAAGAGACCCAGTACTTC TRBJ2-5 TRBD1 - TRBV18
CASPGTSGNIQYF TGTGCCAGCCCCGGGACTAGCGGAAACATTCAGTACTTC TRBJ2-4 TRBD2 - TRBV2
CASNRRAHGETQYF TGTGCCAGCAACCGGAGGGCCCACGGGGAGACCCAGTACTTC TRBJ2-5 - few TRBV5-6
CASSADAVGQGVYEQYF TGTGCCAGCAGCGCTGACGCCGTGGGACAGGGAGTCTACGAGCAGTACTTC TRBJ2-7 TRBD1 - TRBV9
CSGTSGGVGAYEQYF TGCAGCGGAACCAGCGGGGGGGTTGGAGCCTACGAGCAGTACTTC TRBJ2-7 TRBD2 - TRBV29-1
CATSRQRALTNTGELFF TGTGCCACCAGCAGACAGCGGGCCCTAACGAACACCGGGGAGCTGTTTTTT TRBJ2-2 - - TRBV15